The 17 T cell receptor beta chains listed next were all sequenced from one sample in a study of blood T cell repertoires in COVID-19. Data came from immunoSEQ multiplex PCR; TCRdb stores just in-frame clones and leaves some out. The sample consists of 35,000 to 45,000 clones, roughly 80% of them appearing once. Sequencing was carried out using peripheral blood. The source of these receptors is a man between 65 and 85 years old with acute or convalescent COVID-19.

This chain links TRBV19 with TRBJ1-5; no clear D. In germline, CDR1 is LNHDA, CDR2 SQIVND (reference sequence). V lost 6 bases, J lost 2 bases, and 14 bases lay in between. The CDR3 consists of 15 residues. The CDR3 loop is CASSTAPVGNQPQHF. CDR3 DNA: TGTGCCAGTAGCACCGCCCCGGTGGGCAATCAGCCCCAGCATTTT.

V usage is TRBV7-2 and J usage is TRBJ1-2; TRBD1 matches 8 bases. The V gene's germline CDR1 is SGHTA and CDR2 FQGNSA. The CDR3 runs to 15 residues. The J segment lost 4 bases and the V segment lost 3 bases, leaving 7 bases of the junction unmatched. The CDR3 DNA is TGTGCCAGCAGCTTCGCTGACAGGGGCATCTATGGCTACACCTTC. Translation: CASSFADRGIYGYTF.

This chain joins TRBV14 and TRBJ1-2; the D is unclear. V lost 2 bases, J lost 7 bases, and 11 bases lay in between. Germline CDR1 and CDR2: SGHDN and FVKESK. This CDR3 is 13 amino acids long. The CDR3 loop reads CASSQQRGRGYTF. For the CDR3, the DNA is TGTGCCAGCAGCCAACAACGCGGGCGTGGCTACACCTTC.

This clone turned up a few times. The chain's CDR3 is CASSPPGLAVSSYNEQFF. DNA for the CDR3: TGTGCCAGCTCACCGCCGGGACTAGCGGTGAGCTCCTACAATGAGCAGTTCTTC. The chain uses TRBV18 and TRBJ2-1, with 11 bases lining up with TRBD2. CDR3 length: 18 residues. Germline assignment: CDR1 KGHSH and CDR2 LQKENI. Trimming cost V 3 bases and J 0 bases; bases outside gene matches: 7.

This chain uses TRBV12-3 or TRBV12-4 with TRBJ2-1; 7 positions match TRBD1. With V trimmed by 7 bases and J by 7 bases, 7 bases remained unmatched. The CDR3 has 13 residues. The CDR3 protein is CASNPGQLNEQFF. The CDR3 DNA is TGTGCCAGCAATCCGGGACAGCTGAATGAGCAGTTCTTC.

This clone was found a few times. The rearrangement links TRBV24-1 to TRBJ2-1, with TRBD1 matching over 9 bases. The germline CDR1 and CDR2 sequences are KGHDR and SFDVKD. Germline trimming cut 2 bases from V and 5 bases from J; bases unmatched to any gene: 12. The CDR3 contains 18 residues. The CDR3 DNA reads TGTGCCACCAGTGATTACAGGGGGCTCCATCACGGGGACAATGAGCAGTTCTTC. Protein sequence: CATSDYRGLHHGDNEQFF.

V and J are TRBV28 and TRBJ1-2, with a tentative D call TRBD1 (6 bases). V was clipped by 6 bases and J by 5 bases, with 7 bases between them. The CDR3 is made up of 11 amino acids. CDR1 is MDHEN and CDR2 is SYDVKM in the germline V gene. The CDR3 here is CASRTGYGYTF. CDR3 sequence (DNA): TGTGCCAGCAGGACAGGTTATGGCTACACCTTC.

The chain is built from TRBV6-5 and TRBJ2-5; 7 bases line up with TRBD2. Unmatched junction bases numbered 4, after V lost 6 bases and J lost 0 bases. This CDR3 contains 14 residues. Per germline, CDR1 MNHEY and CDR2 SVGAGI. CDR3 coding DNA: TGTGCCAGCAGCCCCCTAGCGGACCAAGAGACCCAGTACTTC. Protein product: CASSPLADQETQYF.

This clone was observed once. This chain links TRBV24-1 with TRBJ2-1; weak D call: TRBD1 (6 bases). V was cut by 5 bases and J by 8 bases, with 15 bases left in between. Germline values: CDR1 KGHDR, CDR2 SFDVKD. This CDR3 contains 14 residues. For the CDR3, the DNA is TGTGCCACCAGTGGTCCCGTGGGGGCCGATGAGCAGTTCTTC. Translating gives CATSGPVGADEQFF.

The chain links TRBV28 to TRBJ1-3, with TRBD1 as a possible D gene (5 bases). Per germline, CDR1 MDHEN and CDR2 SYDVKM. V was clipped by 2 bases and J by 5 bases, with 19 bases between them. The CDR3 contains 17 residues. Here the CDR3 DNA reads TGTGCCAGCAGTTTAGATGGCTCAACACTGGGGCGAAACACCATATATTTT. As protein: CASSLDGSTLGRNTIYF. Using reference TRBV28 and TRBJ1-3 for the parts outside the CDR3, the full variable domain is DVKVTQSSRYLVKRTGEKVFLECVQDMDHENMFWYRQDPGLGLRLIYFSYDVKMKEKGDIPEGYSVSREKKERFSLILESASTNQTSMYLCASSLDGSTLGRNTIYFGEGSWLTVV.

This sequence joins TRBV4-1 and TRBJ1-1; the D is unclear. The CDR3 sequence is 14 residues long. Trimming removed 3 bases from V and 4 bases from J, with 12 bases in between. Germline assignment: CDR1 MGHRA and CDR2 YSYEKL. DNA for the CDR3: TGCGCCAGCAGCCATCCCTGGTCCGGCACTGAAGCTTTCTTT. This translates into CASSHPWSGTEAFF.

The chain combines TRBV5-8 with TRBJ1-5; 8 bases agree with TRBD1. The CDR3 spans 18 residues. The germline V gene has CDR1 SGHTS and CDR2 YDEGEE. The V and J ends lost 0 bases and 1 base, in that order; junction bases with no gene match: 9. The CDR3 here is CASSLGRGPSRSNQPQHF. The CDR3 DNA reads TGTGCCAGCAGCTTGGGCAGGGGGCCGAGTAGGAGCAATCAGCCCCAGCATTTT.

This clone was picked up a small number of times. This sequence joins TRBV19 and TRBJ2-1, with TRBD2 as a possible D gene (6 bases). The CDR3 spans 15 residues. Germline CDR1 reads LNHDA; CDR2 reads SQIVND (reference sequence). Trimming took off 7 bases at V and 5 bases at J, with 18 bases between the two ends. CDR3 nucleotide sequence: TGTGCCAGTATGGAGTCGGGACTCGTACACAATGAGCAGTTCTTC. Translated: CASMESGLVHNEQFF. The whole variable domain, filled in from reference TRBV19 and TRBJ2-1, reads DGGITQSPKYLFRKEGQNVTLSCEQNLNHDAMYWYRQDPGQGLRLIYYSQIVNDFQKGDIAEGYSVSREKKESFPLTVTSAQKNPTAFYLCASMESGLVHNEQFFGPGTRLTVL.

The chain joins TRBV19 to TRBJ1-1; 9 bases map to TRBD1. V trimming: 5 bases; J trimming: 0 bases; junction bases outside the gene matches: 7. CDR1 is LNHDA, CDR2 SQIVND, per germline (reference sequence). The CDR3 is made up of 16 amino acids. The CDR3 sequence is CASSSWTGVVNTEAFF. CDR3 coding DNA: TGTGCCAGTAGTTCATGGACAGGGGTGGTGAACACTGAAGCTTTCTTT.

This clone has just one count. The V call is TRBV10-1, the J call TRBJ1-1, with D perhaps TRBD1 (5 bases). The CDR3 loop spans 15 amino acids. The germline CDR1 and CDR2 sequences are WNHNN and SYGVQD (reference sequence). The V and J ends lost 0 bases and 1 base respectively, with 9 bases between them. CDR3 region: CASSESLRENTEAFF. In DNA form, the CDR3 reads TGCGCCAGCAGTGAGTCGCTCAGGGAGAACACTGAAGCTTTCTTT.

The CDR3 loop reads CASSTGIGGTTDTQYF. DNA of the CDR3: TGTGCCAGCTCCACCGGCATCGGGGGGACCACAGATACGCAGTATTTT. The chain links TRBV18 to TRBJ2-3; TRBD2 agrees at 7 bases. V was pared by 6 bases and J by 2 bases, with 11 bases of the junction left unmatched. Per germline, CDR1 KGHSH and CDR2 LQKENI. CDR3 size: 16 residues.

The gene calls are TRBV30 and TRBJ1-6; 9 positions match TRBD1. V shed 3 bases, J shed 4 bases, and the junction held 7 bases outside the gene matches. From germline, CDR1 is GTSNPN and CDR2 SVGIG (reference sequence). This CDR3 contains 16 residues. The CDR3 coding sequence is TGTGCCTGGAGCCGAGGACAGGGGACATATAATTCACCCCTCCACTTT. This sequence encodes CAWSRGQGTYNSPLHF.